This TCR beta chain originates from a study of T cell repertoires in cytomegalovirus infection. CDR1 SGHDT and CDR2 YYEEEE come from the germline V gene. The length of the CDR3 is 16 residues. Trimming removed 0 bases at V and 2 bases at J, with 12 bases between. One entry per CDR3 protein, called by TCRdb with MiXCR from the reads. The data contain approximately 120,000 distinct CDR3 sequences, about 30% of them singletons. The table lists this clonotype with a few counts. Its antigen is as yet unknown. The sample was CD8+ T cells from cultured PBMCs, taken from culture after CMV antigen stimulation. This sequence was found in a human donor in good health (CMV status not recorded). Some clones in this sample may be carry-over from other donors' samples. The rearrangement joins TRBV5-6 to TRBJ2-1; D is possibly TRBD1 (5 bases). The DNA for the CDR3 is TGTGCCAGCAGCTTGGAGGTACAGGATCCCTACAATGAGCAGTTCTTC. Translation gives CASSLEVQDPYNEQFF.